This paragraph covers one T cell receptor (beta chain) sequence. What it binds is not known. CDR3 length equals 11 residues. CDR1 and CDR2 from the germline V gene are SGHVS and FQNEAQ. V dropped 5 bases and J dropped 6 bases, with 8 bases sitting between them. A sort by CD45RO/CCR7/CD25/CD127/CD95/CD27 yielded CD4+ naive, central memory, regulatory and stem cell-like memory cells. The source of the sample is a study of beta chain features in type 1 diabetes. Since all of the isolated RNA was reverse transcribed, expressed TCRB transcripts were what got sequenced. TCRdb's copy holds only in-frame clones and misses some; the assay was immunoSEQ multiplex PCR. The sample records about 250,000 clones, approximately 11% being singletons. General study points: The cDNA sequencing approach could over-represent high-TCR-expressing cells. Reduced insertions and increased deletions marked VDJ junctions in type 1 diabetes patients. A closer apparent resemblance between naive, central memory and Treg TCRB repertoires was seen in patients than in healthy donors. Moderately but significantly shorter TCRB CDR3s were found in Type 1 diabetes patients in all four CD4+ subsets.

Sequenced: naive CD4+ T cells from blood. The TCR was taken from a young man with type 1 diabetes. The chain has TRBV7-8 and TRBJ2-7; perhaps TRBD1 as D (5 bases). The CDR3 region is CASSRTGEQYF. The CDR3 coding sequence is TGTGCCAGCAGCCGAACAGGCGAGCAGTACTTC.